The source of this T cell receptor (beta chain) is a study of radiation and T cells in renal cell carcinoma. Study-level points and caveats: Top tumor clonotypes rose in blood 2 weeks post-radiation, then contracted. No pretreatment tumor biopsies were available for baseline clonotypes.

Only in-frame clones appear in the TCRdb table, and some are missing; sequencing was by immunoSEQ multiplex PCR. The sample includes around 170,000 clones, about 87% of them seen just once. With regard to this clone: The antigen is not known.

Indicated time point: blood 4 weeks post-SBRT, at nephrectomy. Treatment noted: 15 Gy SBRT to primary tumor, nephrectomy 4 weeks later. Nephrectomy followed 15 Gy stereotactic body radiation by 4 weeks. The tumor was a clear cell renal cell carcinoma. This TCR came from a woman aged 50 to 60 with renal cell carcinoma. The sample consisted of blood, taken from a patient whose treatment included radiotherapy and nephrectomy.

CDR3 in amino acids: CASTSGGANTGELFF. As DNA, the CDR3 is TGTGCCAGCACTAGCGGGGGCGCAAACACCGGGGAGCTGTTTTTT. The chain combines TRBV2 with TRBJ2-2; 10 bases line up with TRBD2. The trim removed 7 bases at V and 2 bases at J, leaving 4 bases unmatched. This CDR3 is 15 amino acids long. From germline, CDR1 is SNHLY and CDR2 FYNNEI.